Following are 27 T cell receptor beta chains from one sample sequenced in a study of CD8+ T cells in alopecia areata (dated by TCRdb to 2016 to 2018). The receptor library was made with the immunoSEQ multiplex PCR assay. To provide template for TCR sequencing, every sample had RNA extracted and reverse transcribed into cDNA. The table comes from immuneACCESS by way of TCRdb, which keeps in-frame sequences with V and J called. Part of the clones is missing from these tables; in studies checked, under half for an unresolved V gene and the rest for unknown reasons. This sample holds approximately 210,000 clones; around 65% were observed only once. 4% to 5% of the sample is in the top ten clones. The intended sense of this specimen's time point label: roughly 27 days on oral tofacitinib. The sample's treatment or condition label, decoded: oral pan-JAK inhibitor, 5-10 mg twice daily. Specimen: CD4+ T cells sorted from blood, collected at week 4, from a patient treated with tofacitinib. These receptors came from a human donor with alopecia areata.

V and J are TRBV6-5 and TRBJ1-2, with TRBD1 as a possible D gene (6 bases). With 2 bases removed from V and 8 bases from J, the gap between germline ends came to 12 bases. CDR1 MNHEY and CDR2 SVGAGI come from the germline V gene. The CDR3 spans 13 residues. As DNA, the CDR3 is TGTGCCAGCAGTTACACGGCCGGGGGCGGCTACACCTTC. Translated, it gives CASSYTAGGGYTF.

The V gene is TRBV18, the J gene TRBJ1-6; TRBD1 aligns across 7 bases. The CDR3 extends over 15 amino acids. V gave up 4 bases and J gave up 6 bases; unmatched junction bases: 6. Germline V gene sequence: CDR1 KGHSH, CDR2 LQKENI. The CDR3 DNA is TGTGCCAGCTCACGGACAGGCCTCCCTAATTCACCCCTCCACTTT. It translates to CASSRTGLPNSPLHF.

The J gene is TRBJ1-2, the V gene TRBV6-5; 10 bases line up with TRBD1. Germline-derived CDR1 and CDR2 are MNHEY and SVGAGI. CDR3 length: 14 amino acids. Germline trimming cut 6 bases from V and 8 bases from J; bases unmatched to any gene: 9. The CDR3 nucleotides read TGTGCCAGCAGAAGAGGGACAGGGGAAGGAGGCTACACCTTC. Translating it yields CASRRGTGEGGYTF.

This clone occurred once. At one end, the junction sequence differs from germline, possibly due to a read error. The V gene is TRBV7-7, the J gene TRBJ2-5, with D perhaps assigned TRBD1 or TRBD2 (6 bases each). Germline values: CDR1 SSHAT, CDR2 FNYEAQ (reference sequence). CDR3 length: 16 amino acids. The CDR3 nucleotides are TGTGCTAGCAGCCCCGGAGGGGGGCTCACGACGGAGACCCAGTACTTC. This sequence encodes CASSPGGGLTTETQYF. The entire variable domain, with the rest obtained from reference TRBV7-7 and TRBJ2-5, is as follows: GAGVSQSPRYKVTKRGQDVTLRCDPISSHATLYWYQQALGQGPEFLTYFNYEAQPDKSGLPSDRFSAERPEGSISTLTIQRTEQRDSAMYRCASSPGGGLTTETQYFGPGTRLLVL.

This clone was counted only a few times. This chain links TRBV6-6 with TRBJ1-1; D is undetermined. V lost 5 bases and J 7 bases, leaving 11 bases between the germline ends. The germline V gene has CDR1 MNHNY and CDR2 SVGAGI (reference sequence). The CDR3 is 12 residues long. This CDR3 reads CASSPSGGEAFF. The CDR3 region has the DNA TGTGCCAGCAGTCCTTCAGGAGGTGAAGCTTTCTTT.

V and J are TRBV4-1 and TRBJ2-5; 10 nucleotides match TRBD2. Germline V gives CDR1 MGHRA, CDR2 YSYEKL. V trimming: 3 bases; J trimming: 3 bases; junction bases outside the gene matches: 7. The CDR3 runs 16 residues. The CDR3 sequence: CASSQAELAGEETQYF. In DNA form, the CDR3 reads TGCGCCAGCAGCCAGGCGGAGCTAGCGGGGGAAGAGACCCAGTACTTC.

V usage is TRBV25-1 and J usage is TRBJ1-2; D is possibly TRBD1 (5 bases). CDR3 length equals 11 residues. The germline V gene has CDR1 MGHDK and CDR2 SYGVNS. V lost 4 bases, J lost 8 bases, and 8 bases lay in between. The CDR3 DNA is TGTGCCAGCAGTGGGGACTCGGGCTACACCTTC. It specifies CASSGDSGYTF.

Remarks on this clone: This CDR3 is also generated by other DNA sequences in the sample. V is TRBV6-5 and J is TRBJ2-1, with TRBD2 matching over 14 bases. This CDR3 has 15 residues. The trim removed 6 bases at V and 5 bases at J, leaving 3 bases unmatched. Germline assignment: CDR1 MNHEY and CDR2 SVGAGI. In DNA, the CDR3 is TGTGCCAGCAGGTGGACTAGCGGGGGGAACAATGAGCAGTTCTTC. Encoded protein: CASRWTSGGNNEQFF.

The chain combines TRBV5-1 with TRBJ2-2, with 8 nucleotides matching TRBD2. CDR1 SGHRS and CDR2 YFSETQ come from the germline V gene. CDR3 length: 15 amino acids. The ends lost 4 bases at V and 3 bases at J; junction bases unmatched: 5. Here the CDR3 reads CASSVSGVDTGELFF. The CDR3 DNA is TGCGCCAGCAGCGTTAGCGGGGTTGACACCGGGGAGCTGTTTTTT.

In its sample, this clone was seen a few times. In DNA, the CDR3 is TGTGCCAGCAGCTTAATTCAGGGGGCGGAGACCCAGTACTTC. Its protein product is CASSLIQGAETQYF. The chain uses TRBV7-2 and TRBJ2-5; 8 bases agree with TRBD1. The CDR3 has 14 residues. The germline gives CDR1 SGHTA, CDR2 FQGNSA. V gave up 2 bases and J gave up 5 bases; unmatched junction bases: 4.

This chain joins TRBV7-9 and TRBJ2-6, with 12 bases identical to TRBD1. Looked up from germline, CDR1 is SEHNR and CDR2 is FQNEAQ (reference sequence). Losses at the gene ends were 5 bases for V and 3 bases for J; bases not matched to a gene: 5. The CDR3 extends over 17 amino acids. DNA for the CDR3: TGTGCCAGCAGCGCGGGACAGGGGGCGCTTGGGGCCAACGTCCTGACTTTC. Translation gives CASSAGQGALGANVLTF.

This clone was counted between two and nine times. The V call is TRBV5-1, the J call TRBJ2-5; the match to TRBD1 covers 9 bases. This CDR3 is 14 amino acids long. With 3 bases clipped from V and 2 bases from J, the junction kept 2 bases outside the gene matches. The V gene's germline CDR1 is SGHRS and CDR2 YFSETQ. This CDR3 is CASSSQGAQETQYF. In DNA form, the CDR3 reads TGCGCCAGCAGCTCACAGGGGGCTCAAGAGACCCAGTACTTC.

Remarks on this clone: At one end the junction does not follow the germline gene, possibly because of a read error. This chain connects TRBV12-5 to TRBJ1-2; D is unresolved. Germline CDR1 is LGHNT and CDR2 is FRNRAP. This CDR3 is 13 amino acids long. The CDR3 region is CASGSSGNYRYTF. In nucleotides, the CDR3 is TGTGCTAGTGGTTCATCAGGCAACTATCGCTACACCTTC.

The V and J genes are TRBV7-9 and TRBJ1-1, with no clear D. This CDR3 region has 13 residues. V was shortened by 5 bases and J by 4 bases, with 11 bases between the two germline ends. Germline V gives CDR1 SEHNR, CDR2 FQNEAQ (reference sequence). Here the CDR3 DNA reads TGTGCCAGCAGCCCTAGCGTTAGCACTGAAGCTTTCTTT. It is translated as CASSPSVSTEAFF. Full variable domain (remainder filled in from reference TRBV7-9 and TRBJ1-1): DTGVSQNPRHKITKRGQNVTFRCDPISEHNRLYWYRQTLGQGPEFLTYFQNEAQLEKSRLLSDRFSAERPKGSFSTLEIQRTEQGDSAMYLCASSPSVSTEAFFGQGTRLTVV.

The chain employs TRBV30 and TRBJ2-5; TRBD1 aligns across 7 bases. From germline, CDR1 is GTSNPN and CDR2 SVGIG (reference sequence). This CDR3 has 17 residues. Unmatched junction bases numbered 13, after V lost 0 bases and J lost 3 bases. DNA for the CDR3: TGTGCCTGGAGTGTAATCCCACCGGACAGGAAGAAAGAGACCCAGTACTTC. It is translated as CAWSVIPPDRKKETQYF.

V usage is TRBV29-1 and J usage is TRBJ1-3, with D unclear. Germline V gene data show CDR1 as SQVTM and CDR2 as ANQGSEA. V lost 6 bases, J lost 0 bases, and 6 bases lay in between. This CDR3 is built from 12 residues. This chain's CDR3 is CSVWDSGNTIYF. The DNA for the CDR3 is TGCAGCGTGTGGGACTCTGGAAACACCATATATTTT. Together with reference TRBV29-1 and TRBJ1-3, the CDR3 gives the full variable domain: SAVISQKPSRDICQRGTSLTIQCQVDSQVTMMFWYRQQPGQSLTLIATANQGSEATYESGFVIDKFPISRPNLTFSTLTVSNMSPEDSSIYLCSVWDSGNTIYFGEGSWLTVV.

V usage is TRBV4-2 and J usage is TRBJ1-1, with 7 bases fitting TRBD1. Germline V CDR1 and CDR2: LGHNA, YNFKEQ. Trimming took 4 bases from V and 0 from J; bases not matched to a gene: 11. The CDR3 loop spans 17 amino acids. CDR3 nucleotides: TGTGCCAGCAGCCTGAACAGGGGCGCCGATATGAACACTGAAGCTTTCTTT. This translates into CASSLNRGADMNTEAFF.

This chain links TRBV9 with TRBJ2-1; TRBD2 aligns across 8 bases. Trimming removed 3 bases from V and 3 bases from J; junction bases left unmatched: 5. Germline CDR1 SGDLS, CDR2 YYNGEE. CDR3 length: 15 residues. This CDR3 reads CASSALAGYYNEQFF. The DNA for the CDR3 is TGTGCCAGCAGCGCCTTAGCGGGGTACTACAATGAGCAGTTCTTC.

The count of this clone is one. V is TRBV30 and J is TRBJ2-7; tentatively, D is TRBD2 (6 bases). V gave up 3 bases and J gave up 5 bases, with 17 bases separating them. The germline V gene has CDR1 GTSNPN and CDR2 SVGIG (reference sequence). The CDR3 runs to 14 residues. The CDR3 protein is CAWRGVGGSDEQYF. The CDR3, as DNA: TGTGCCTGGAGAGGGGTTGGAGGGTCGGACGAGCAGTACTTC.

The V and J genes are TRBV15 and TRBJ1-2; D is possibly TRBD1 (6 bases). Germline V lookup: CDR1 LNHNV, CDR2 YYDKDF (reference sequence). The V gene lost 1 base and the J gene lost 3 bases, with 12 bases spanning the gap. This CDR3 comprises 15 residues. The CDR3 protein is CATSRAGGRDYGYTF. Here the CDR3 DNA reads TGTGCCACCAGCAGAGCCGGGGGCAGGGACTATGGCTACACCTTC.

The chain combines TRBV4-1 with TRBJ2-3; D is unclear. This CDR3 has 15 residues. CDR1 is MGHRA, CDR2 YSYEKL, per germline. V lost 0 bases to trimming and J lost 3 bases, with 10 bases between them. The CDR3 reads CASSQEAWGTDTQYF. In DNA form, the CDR3 reads TGCGCCAGCAGCCAAGAAGCCTGGGGAACAGATACGCAGTATTTT.

The gene calls are TRBV29-1 and TRBJ1-1; the D is unclear. The length of the CDR3 is 13 residues. Germline values: CDR1 SQVTM, CDR2 ANQGSEA. Trimming removed 1 base from V and 1 base from J, with 7 bases in between. The CDR3 DNA follows: TGCAGCGTTGAAGGGGGAGGGAACACTGAAGCTTTCTTT. It is translated as CSVEGGGNTEAFF. Variable domain in full (rest from reference TRBV29-1 and TRBJ1-1): SAVISQKPSRDICQRGTSLTIQCQVDSQVTMMFWYRQQPGQSLTLIATANQGSEATYESGFVIDKFPISRPNLTFSTLTVSNMSPEDSSIYLCSVEGGGNTEAFFGQGTRLTVV.

This sequence joins TRBV5-6 and TRBJ1-5, with unresolved D. The CDR3 consists of 12 residues. V lost 0 bases and J 6 bases, leaving 4 bases between the germline ends. The germline CDR1 and CDR2 sequences are SGHDT and YYEEEE. CDR3 nucleotide sequence: TGTGCCAGCAGCTTGGGTACTCAGCCCCAGCATTTT. Protein sequence: CASSLGTQPQHF.

The chain has TRBV29-1 and TRBJ2-4; TRBD2 matches 7 bases. V lost 5 bases, J lost 3 bases, and 10 bases stayed unmatched. Germline values: CDR1 SQVTM, CDR2 ANQGSEA. The CDR3 covers 15 residues. The CDR3 nucleotides are TGCAGCGTTTCCAGCCACACGGGGGGCAAAAACATTCAGTACTTC. It encodes CSVSSHTGGKNIQYF.

This clone was seen only a few times. The V and J genes are TRBV11-2 and TRBJ2-5; TRBD1 aligns across 9 bases. The J segment lost 7 bases and the V segment lost 7 bases, leaving 10 bases of the junction unmatched. Germline V gene sequence: CDR1 SGHAT, CDR2 FQNNGV. The CDR3 extends over 14 amino acids. CDR3 nucleotide sequence: TGTGCCAGCACGGACAGGGGAGATTTTGGGACCCAGTACTTC. As protein: CASTDRGDFGTQYF.

In its sample, this clone was seen a few times. The chain carries TRBV7-2 and TRBJ2-3, with 7 positions matching TRBD1. V was pared by 2 bases and J by 1 base, with 6 bases of the junction left unmatched. The CDR3 is made up of 16 amino acids. Germline V gene lookup returns CDR1 SGHTA and CDR2 FQGNSA. CDR3 DNA sequence: TGTGCCAGCAGCTTATGGGGACAGATGGGCACAGATACGCAGTATTTT. This gives the protein CASSLWGQMGTDTQYF. The complete variable domain, with remaining parts taken from reference TRBV7-2 and TRBJ2-3, reads GAGVSQSPSNKVTEKGKDVELRCDPISGHTALYWYRQSLGQGLEFLIYFQGNSAPDKSGLPSDRFSAERTGGSVSTLTIQRTQQEDSAVYLCASSLWGQMGTDTQYFGPGTRLTVL.

The chain employs TRBV9 and TRBJ2-5; the D is unclear. The germline gives CDR1 SGDLS, CDR2 YYNGEE. V lost 8 bases to trimming and J lost 2 bases, with 13 bases between them. The CDR3 is made up of 13 amino acids. DNA of the CDR3: TGTGCCAGTGGTCCCCCGAGTCAAGAGACCCAGTACTTC. It specifies CASGPPSQETQYF.